These T cell receptor beta chains were read from a single sample in a study of blood T cell repertoires in COVID-19. Using immunoSEQ multiplex PCR, the repertoire was profiled, and TCRdb retains in-frame clones only, with some absent. The sample includes around 170,000 clones, 65% to 90% of them seen just once. Sequencing was done on a sample of peripheral blood. Receptors were obtained from a man aged 45-65 years with active or convalescent COVID-19. CDR3s include the opening cysteine and the closing phenylalanine or tryptophan. A D gene is named only where the DNA matches it firmly. Clone sizes are given selectively: once, few, many, or a class where the clone is expanded.

J gene,clone size,V gene,D gene,CDR3 protein,CDR3 DNA
TRBJ2-1,many,TRBV19,NA,CASSLPQGLYNEQFF,TGTGCCAGTAGTCTACCCCAGGGACTTTACAATGAGCAGTTCTTC
TRBJ1-1,NA,TRBV18,NA,CASSPQVNTEAFF,TGTGCCAGCTCACCTCAGGTGAACACTGAAGCTTTCTTT
TRBJ1-2,NA,TRBV2,NA,CASRAQTTNYGYTF,TGTGCCAGCAGGGCACAGACTACGAACTATGGCTACACCTTC
TRBJ2-1,once,TRBV2,NA,CAGTFGSEQFF,TGTGCCGGGACTTTTGGTAGTGAGCAGTTCTTC
TRBJ1-4,once,TRBV19,NA,CASSPSGQSTTNEKLFF,TGTGCCAGTAGTCCCTCTGGTCAAAGCACCACTAATGAAAAACTGTTTTTT
TRBJ2-7,NA,TRBV7-2,TRBD2,CASKLAGVDEQYF,TGTGCCAGCAAGCTAGCGGGAGTCGACGAGCAGTACTTC
TRBJ2-5,once,TRBV4-2,NA,CASSPGGSGDVKETQYF,TGTGCCAGCAGCCCCGGCGGTAGCGGAGACGTTAAGGAGACCCAGTACTTC
TRBJ1-6,NA,TRBV6-5,NA,CASGLGNSPLHF,TGTGCCAGCGGGTTGGGCAATTCACCCCTCCACTTT
TRBJ1-5,NA,TRBV10-1,TRBD1,CASRPDRGVYQPQHF,TGCGCCAGCAGGCCGGACAGGGGCGTTTATCAGCCCCAGCATTTT
TRBJ1-2,NA,TRBV5-5,NA,CASSDTGDYGYTF,TGTGCCAGCAGCGACACAGGAGACTATGGCTACACCTTC